This T cell receptor (beta chain) originates from a study of blood T cell repertoires in COVID-19. Study summary: Both acute and convalescent COVID-19 samples were obtained from the United States, Italy and Spain. The analysed material was cDNA or gDNA that came from T cells, B-cell-depleted T cells, or PBMCs.

In the original processing: Reference gene primer amplification yielded estimated nucleated cell counts. Data came from immunoSEQ multiplex PCR; TCRdb stores just in-frame clones and leaves some out. Clone size and the V and J calls come from that table; the DNA yielded D and trimming. The repertoire holds 70,000 to 95,000 clones, with over 75% as singletons. V lost 3 bases, J lost 8 bases, and 7 bases lay in between. The CDR3 sequence is 11 residues long. Per the germline V gene, CDR1 is LGHNA and CDR2 is YNFKEQ. The clonotype was recovered from a human donor in a cohort sampled during active COVID-19. The chain joins TRBV4-2 to TRBJ1-2; D perhaps matches TRBD1 (5 bases). Sequencing input: peripheral blood. The CDR3 protein is CASSQGGGYTF. In DNA form, the CDR3 reads TGTGCCAGCAGCCAGGGGGGGGGCTACACCTTC.